These T cell receptor beta chains were read from a single sample in a study of response to subunit inactivated influenza vaccine. TCRdb reanalysed the RT-PCR reads using MiXCR and keeps one entry per CDR3 protein. Here the sample spans about half a million distinct CDR3 sequences, less than 10% being singletons. The specimen comprised PBMCs from blood, sampled less than 25 months after vaccination. The receptors originated from a man aged 50 to 75 who received an inactivated influenza vaccine. Each CDR3 is given with its conserved first and last residue. The order of the fields is V gene, J gene, clone size, D gene, CDR3 DNA, CDR3 protein. The D gene is left open where the match is weak. Only some rows state a clone size, as once, few, many or a class for expanded clones.

V gene: TRBV24-1; J gene: TRBJ2-3; clone size: .; D gene: .; CDR3 DNA: TGTGCCACCAGTGATTCACGAAGGGCGTTGTACACAGATACGCAGTATTTT; CDR3 protein: CATSDSRRALYTDTQYF
V gene: TRBV29-1; J gene: TRBJ2-3; clone size: many; D gene: TRBD2; CDR3 DNA: TGCAGCGTTGAAGGGAGCGGGAGTAGAGCAGATACGCAGTATTTT; CDR3 protein: CSVEGSGSRADTQYF
V gene: TRBV6-2/TRBV6-3; J gene: TRBJ1-5; clone size: .; D gene: .; CDR3 DNA: TGTGCCAGCAGTTACGCGGGCCGAAGGGATCAGCCCCAGCATTTT; CDR3 protein: CASSYAGRRDQPQHF
V gene: TRBV6-2/TRBV6-3; J gene: TRBJ2-5; clone size: many; D gene: .; CDR3 DNA: TGTGCCAGCAGCCAGGCCGGGACACCAAACCAAGAGACCCAGTACTTC; CDR3 protein: CASSQAGTPNQETQYF
V gene: TRBV27; J gene: TRBJ1-1; clone size: many; D gene: TRBD1; CDR3 DNA: TGTGCCAGCAGACCAACCGGGACAGGGGGTCCTGAAGCTTTCTTT; CDR3 protein: CASRPTGTGGPEAFF
V gene: TRBV6-2/TRBV6-3; J gene: TRBJ2-2; clone size: .; D gene: .; CDR3 DNA: TGTGCCAGCAGTTACTCGCTGGGGGCTCCGGACACCGGGGAGCTGTTTTTT; CDR3 protein: CASSYSLGAPDTGELFF
V gene: TRBV28; J gene: TRBJ1-5; clone size: .; D gene: TRBD1; CDR3 DNA: TGTGCCAGCAGTTTTCTACTTGGCCGGACAGGGGTTGATCAGCCCCAGCATTTT; CDR3 protein: CASSFLLGRTGVDQPQHF
V gene: TRBV4-2; J gene: TRBJ2-3; clone size: .; D gene: .; CDR3 DNA: TGTGCCAGCAGCCAAGATTGGGGCCTGGCAAGCACAGATACGCAGTATTTT; CDR3 protein: CASSQDWGLASTDTQYF
V gene: TRBV6-2/TRBV6-3; J gene: TRBJ2-1; clone size: many; D gene: TRBD2; CDR3 DNA: TGTGCCAGCAGTTACTCGAAGTTTGGTAGCGGGAGTCATGAGCAGTTCTTC; CDR3 protein: CASSYSKFGSGSHEQFF
V gene: TRBV6-2/TRBV6-3; J gene: TRBJ2-2; clone size: .; D gene: .; CDR3 DNA: TGTGCCAGCCTCGACACAGGCAACACCGGGGAGCTGTTTTTT; CDR3 protein: CASLDTGNTGELFF
V gene: TRBV7-2; J gene: TRBJ2-7; clone size: many; D gene: .; CDR3 DNA: TGTGCCAGCAGCTTAGTTCCAGGGAACTACGAGCAGTACTTC; CDR3 protein: CASSLVPGNYEQYF
V gene: TRBV9; J gene: TRBJ1-1; clone size: .; D gene: .; CDR3 DNA: TGTGCCAGCAGCTCTAACCTAGACACTGAAGCTTTCTTT; CDR3 protein: CASSSNLDTEAFF
V gene: TRBV20-1; J gene: TRBJ2-1; clone size: few; D gene: .; CDR3 DNA: TGCAGTGCTATCAGCGGGCGAGCCTACAATGAGCAGTTCTTC; CDR3 protein: CSAISGRAYNEQFF
V gene: TRBV2; J gene: TRBJ1-5; clone size: many; D gene: .; CDR3 DNA: TGTGCCAGCAGTGAAGCAGTACAGACTCCGGGTCAGCCCCAGCATTTT; CDR3 protein: CASSEAVQTPGQPQHF
V gene: TRBV2; J gene: TRBJ2-3; clone size: few; D gene: .; CDR3 DNA: TGTGCCAGCGCGGGCGGAAGCTTCGCAGATACGCAGTATTTT; CDR3 protein: CASAGGSFADTQYF
V gene: TRBV24-1; J gene: TRBJ2-3; clone size: .; D gene: TRBD2; CDR3 DNA: TGTGCCACCGCTCCTAGCGGGGGCACAGATACGCAGTATTTT; CDR3 protein: CATAPSGGTDTQYF
V gene: TRBV4-2; J gene: TRBJ1-6; clone size: few; D gene: .; CDR3 DNA: TGTGCCAGCAGCCAAGATAAGGCACGGAGCACCCTCCACTTT; CDR3 protein: CASSQDKARSTLHF
V gene: TRBV5-1; J gene: TRBJ2-3; clone size: .; D gene: TRBD2; CDR3 DNA: TGCGCCAGCAGCTCCCCCCTAGCGGGGGAAGATACGCAGTATTTT; CDR3 protein: CASSSPLAGEDTQYF
V gene: TRBV27; J gene: TRBJ2-3; clone size: .; D gene: .; CDR3 DNA: TGTGCCAGCAGCTCCCCAACAGGAAAACGAGATACGCAGTATTTT; CDR3 protein: CASSSPTGKRDTQYF
V gene: TRBV9; J gene: TRBJ2-7; clone size: few; D gene: .; CDR3 DNA: TGTGCCAGCAGCCCCTCCGTTATGGAGAGCTCCTACGAGCAGTACTTC; CDR3 protein: CASSPSVMESSYEQYF
V gene: TRBV7-8; J gene: TRBJ2-5; clone size: .; D gene: .; CDR3 DNA: TGTGCCAGCAGCTTAGAAGTAAGCGAGACCCAGTACTTC; CDR3 protein: CASSLEVSETQYF
V gene: TRBV5-6; J gene: TRBJ2-1; clone size: .; D gene: .; CDR3 DNA: TGTGCCAGCAGCTTGGCCGATAGGGATCGTGGTGAGCAGTTCTTC; CDR3 protein: CASSLADRDRGEQFF
V gene: TRBV5-1; J gene: TRBJ1-5; clone size: many; D gene: TRBD1; CDR3 DNA: TGCGCCAGCAGCCCCGACAGGGGTCCCAATCAGCCCCAGCATTTT; CDR3 protein: CASSPDRGPNQPQHF
V gene: TRBV27; J gene: TRBJ1-1; clone size: many; D gene: TRBD1; CDR3 DNA: TGTGCCAGCAGACCGGACAGGACGAACACTGAAGCTTTCTTT; CDR3 protein: CASRPDRTNTEAFF
V gene: TRBV11-2; J gene: TRBJ2-1; clone size: few; D gene: TRBD1; CDR3 DNA: TGTGCCAGCAGCTTGGGGACAGGGGGTTTTAATGAGCAGTTCTTC; CDR3 protein: CASSLGTGGFNEQFF
V gene: TRBV11-3; J gene: TRBJ2-2; clone size: many; D gene: TRBD1; CDR3 DNA: TGTGCCAGCAGCGCAAGACAGGGGACGTCCGGGGAGCTGTTTTTT; CDR3 protein: CASSARQGTSGELFF
V gene: TRBV18; J gene: TRBJ2-1; clone size: many; D gene: .; CDR3 DNA: TGTGCCAGCTCTGCTGCCCCCAGGCGGGAACAGTTCTTC; CDR3 protein: CASSAAPRREQFF
V gene: TRBV20-1; J gene: TRBJ2-1; clone size: .; D gene: TRBD2; CDR3 DNA: TGCAGTGCTAGGCTGACTAGCGCGAGCTCCTACAATGAGCAGTTCTTC; CDR3 protein: CSARLTSASSYNEQFF
V gene: TRBV5-1; J gene: TRBJ2-6; clone size: .; D gene: .; CDR3 DNA: TGCGCCAGCAGCAAGGGTCCAGGGTTGTCTGGGGCCAACGTCCTGACTTTC; CDR3 protein: CASSKGPGLSGANVLTF
V gene: TRBV20-1; J gene: TRBJ1-5; clone size: many; D gene: TRBD1; CDR3 DNA: TGCAGTGCTAGAGTCCTGGTCACAGGGGAGAGTCAGCCCCAGCATTTT; CDR3 protein: CSARVLVTGESQPQHF
V gene: TRBV7-6; J gene: TRBJ2-1; clone size: .; D gene: TRBD1; CDR3 DNA: TGTGCCAGCAGCTCACTTCCCGGGACAGCTACGGGACGCGGGGAGCAGTTCTTC; CDR3 protein: CASSSLPGTATGRGEQFF
V gene: TRBV20-1; J gene: TRBJ1-1; clone size: many; D gene: TRBD1; CDR3 DNA: TGCAGTGCTACGGGACAGGGGATGAACACTGAAGCTTTCTTT; CDR3 protein: CSATGQGMNTEAFF
V gene: TRBV12-3/TRBV12-4; J gene: TRBJ2-7; clone size: few; D gene: TRBD2; CDR3 DNA: TGTGCCAGCAGTCTACCCTGGACTAGCGGTTCCTACGAGCAGTACTTC; CDR3 protein: CASSLPWTSGSYEQYF
V gene: TRBV7-9; J gene: TRBJ2-3; clone size: .; D gene: TRBD2; CDR3 DNA: TGTGCCAGCAGGGAGCGGGGGCTTAGGACAGATACGCAGTATTTT; CDR3 protein: CASRERGLRTDTQYF
V gene: TRBV10-3; J gene: TRBJ1-6; clone size: .; D gene: TRBD1; CDR3 DNA: TGTGCCGTCATGGGACAGGGGGATTCACCCCTCCACTTT; CDR3 protein: CAVMGQGDSPLHF
V gene: TRBV20-1; J gene: TRBJ2-3; clone size: many; D gene: TRBD2; CDR3 DNA: TGCAGTGCTAGTGCAACCCTAGCGGGAGGACCAGATACGCAGTATTTT; CDR3 protein: CSASATLAGGPDTQYF
V gene: TRBV7-9; J gene: TRBJ2-1; clone size: few; D gene: .; CDR3 DNA: TGTGCCAGCAGCTTAGTCCTCCAGCGGGCAACCTACAATGAGCAGTTCTTC; CDR3 protein: CASSLVLQRATYNEQFF
V gene: TRBV18; J gene: TRBJ1-1; clone size: few; D gene: .; CDR3 DNA: TGTGCCAGCTCACGTCGCGGTAGTGAAGCTTTCTTT; CDR3 protein: CASSRRGSEAFF
V gene: TRBV5-1; J gene: TRBJ1-4; clone size: few; D gene: TRBD1; CDR3 DNA: TGCGCCAGCACTCCGGGACAGGCGGGGGAAAAACTGTTTTTT; CDR3 protein: CASTPGQAGEKLFF
V gene: TRBV27; J gene: TRBJ2-7; clone size: few; D gene: TRBD1; CDR3 DNA: TGTGCCAGCAGTTTATTAGGGGGGACAGGGAGCTACGAGCAGTACTTC; CDR3 protein: CASSLLGGTGSYEQYF
V gene: TRBV9; J gene: TRBJ1-2; clone size: few; D gene: .; CDR3 DNA: TGTGCCAGCAGCGTAGAAACTGGGATTGAAATTAACTATGGCTACACCTTC; CDR3 protein: CASSVETGIEINYGYTF
V gene: TRBV20-1; J gene: TRBJ2-1; clone size: .; D gene: TRBD2; CDR3 DNA: TGCAGTGCTAGGTCGACTAGCGGGAGTTACAATGAGCAGTTCTTC; CDR3 protein: CSARSTSGSYNEQFF
V gene: TRBV12-3/TRBV12-4; J gene: TRBJ2-3; clone size: few; D gene: .; CDR3 DNA: TGTGCCAGCAGACTCACAGGAGAGGCAGATACGCAGTATTTT; CDR3 protein: CASRLTGEADTQYF
V gene: TRBV30; J gene: TRBJ2-2; clone size: .; D gene: .; CDR3 DNA: TGTGCCTTAACCACCGACGGGCGGGGGGAGCTGTTTTTT; CDR3 protein: CALTTDGRGELFF
V gene: TRBV20-1; J gene: TRBJ2-7; clone size: .; D gene: .; CDR3 DNA: TGCAGTGCTAGGGCAGGACCACTCTACGAGCAGTACTTC; CDR3 protein: CSARAGPLYEQYF
V gene: TRBV5-6; J gene: TRBJ2-7; clone size: .; D gene: .; CDR3 DNA: TGTGCCAGCAGTTCGACAGTTTCCGAGCAGTACTTC; CDR3 protein: CASSSTVSEQYF